The T cell receptor beta chain under discussion was sequenced for a study of CD8+ T cells in alopecia areata. Following extraction, RNA underwent reverse transcription to cDNA, which served as the sequencing template. Profiled with immunoSEQ multiplex PCR; TCRdb holds only in-frame clones, not every one. The sample has about 130,000 clones, 58% seen once. With regard to this clone: Its cognate antigen is unknown.

Study-wide findings and caveats: Scalp lesions, especially in alopecia totalis/universalis, had higher clonality than normal scalp.

Germline-derived CDR1 and CDR2 are LNHNV and YYDKDF (reference sequence). The CDR3 consists of 16 residues. Trimming took off 0 bases at V and 6 bases at J, with 15 bases between the two ends. This specimen consisted of CD4+ T cells sorted from blood, obtained at week 0. This TCR was sampled from a human donor with alopecia areata. This sequence joins TRBV15 and TRBJ2-1; possibly TRBD1 for D (6 bases). CDR3 loop: CATSRESTGKLNEQFF. The CDR3 nucleotides are TGTGCCACCAGCAGAGAGAGTACAGGGAAGCTCAATGAGCAGTTCTTC.